This TCR beta chain was retrieved from a study of T cell changes during pregnancy in multiple sclerosis. Repertoires were generated with immunoSEQ multiplex PCR, while TCRdb's copy carries only in-frame clones and drops some. Of approximately 40,000 clones in the sample, 85% to 95% are singletons; the top ten hold approximately 8.3%. This CDR3 spans 15 amino acids. J was trimmed by 4 bases and V by 1 base; bases with no gene match: 6. Germline V gives CDR1 MGHRA, CDR2 YSYEKL. The material sequenced was CD8+ T cells from peripheral blood mononuclear cells, taken in the third trimester of pregnancy. The sequence was obtained from a female donor with multiple sclerosis, enrolled in a pregnancy study. The chain is built from TRBV4-1 and TRBJ2-7; TRBD1 agrees at 8 bases. CDR3 DNA: TGCGCCAGCAGCCAAGGACAGGGGAGCGGATACGAGCAGTACTTC. This codes for CASSQGQGSGYEQYF.